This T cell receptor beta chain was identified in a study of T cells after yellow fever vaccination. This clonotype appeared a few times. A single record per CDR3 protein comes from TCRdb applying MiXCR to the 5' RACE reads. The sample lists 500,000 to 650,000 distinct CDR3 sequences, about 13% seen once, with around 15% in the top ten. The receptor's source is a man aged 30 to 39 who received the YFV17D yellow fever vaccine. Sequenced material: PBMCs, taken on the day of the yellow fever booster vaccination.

CDR3 coding DNA: TGTGCCAGCAGTTCCCAGCCCTGCAATCAGGGGGCGACCCCCCATGAGCAGTTCTTC. Translated, it gives CASSSQPCNQGATPHEQFF. The chain combines TRBV6-9 with TRBJ2-1; 8 bases align to TRBD1. The length of the CDR3 is 19 residues. CDR1 is MNHGY, CDR2 SVAAGI, per germline. Trimming at V came to 4 bases and at J to 8 bases, leaving 22 bases not matched to a gene.